These 20 T cell receptor beta chains were all obtained from the same sample, sequenced in a study of T cells in Graves' hyperthyroidism and ophthalmopathy. There were TCR beta CDR3 regions amplified from RNA transcripts. RT-PCR in the first round (using the HTBI primer set) targeted the TCR CDR3. TCRdb recomputed calls from the multiplex PCR reads with MiXCR, one row per CDR3 protein. The data hold more than 350,000 distinct CDR3 sequences, with about 15% observed a single time. Sequencing input: blood. These receptors originate from a woman in her twenties or thirties with Graves' ophthalmopathy.

This clonotype was counted ten times or more. This CDR3 is CASSLEYSAGLRSPLHF. In DNA form, the CDR3 reads TGTGCCAGCAGTTTAGAATATTCCGCAGGGCTCCGTTCACCCCTCCACTTT. The rearrangement links TRBV12-3 or TRBV12-4 to TRBJ1-6; weak D call: TRBD1 (5 bases). The CDR3 loop spans 17 amino acids. Between the trimmed V and J ends, which lost 1 base and 9 bases, there was a span of 19 bases.

The rearrangement links TRBV5-1 to TRBJ1-2, with a tentative D call TRBD1 (5 bases). The CDR3 extends over 14 amino acids. Per germline, CDR1 SGHRS and CDR2 YFSETQ. V lost 4 bases and J 3 bases, leaving 13 bases between the germline ends. CDR3 loop: CASSPSGGDYGYTF. As DNA, the CDR3 is TGCGCCAGCAGCCCGTCGGGGGGAGACTATGGCTACACCTTC.

This clonotype has a count of ten or more. This sequence joins TRBV12-3 or TRBV12-4 and TRBJ1-5; 7 bases line up with TRBD1. V lost 5 bases, J lost 3 bases, and 13 bases stayed unmatched. There are 17 residues in the CDR3. The CDR3 nucleotides read TGTGCCAGCAGTCCCGGCCGGGGACAGCGATTCAATCAGCCCCAGCATTTT. Its translation is CASSPGRGQRFNQPQHF.

In its sample, this clonotype was seen a few times. The V gene is TRBV5-8, the J gene TRBJ1-5; no clear D gene. CDR3 length: 14 residues. Trimming cost V 2 bases and J 7 bases, with 13 bases left between them. From germline, CDR1 is SGHTS and CDR2 YDEGEE. This CDR3 is CASSFWGRNQPQHF. The CDR3 DNA follows: TGTGCCAGCAGCTTTTGGGGAAGGAACCAGCCCCAGCATTTT.

This clonotype was seen at least ten times. The chain is built from TRBV20-1 and TRBJ2-5, with 9 bases lining up with TRBD2. V lost 3 bases to trimming and J lost 5 bases; unmatched junction nucleotides: 7. The CDR3 has 14 residues. CDR1 is DFQATT and CDR2 is SNEGSKA in the germline V gene (reference sequence). The CDR3 nucleotides are TGCAGTGCTAGGAAAGCGGGGGGACGGGAGACCCAGTACTTC. The encoded protein is CSARKAGGRETQYF.

Ten or more counts support this clonotype. V gene TRBV6-1 combines with J gene TRBJ1-5; 7 nucleotides agree with TRBD1. J lost 7 bases, V lost 4 bases, and 7 bases had no gene match. The length of the CDR3 is 14 residues. Germline V gene data show CDR1 as MNHNS and CDR2 as SASEGT. As DNA, the CDR3 is TGTGCCAGCAGTGGTCTGACAGGGCGGCAGCCCCAGCATTTT. Protein product: CASSGLTGRQPQHF.

J is TRBJ2-1 and V is TRBV4-1; D is perhaps TRBD2 (7 bases). Per the germline V gene, CDR1 is MGHRA and CDR2 is YSYEKL. The CDR3 totals 14 residues. With 8 bases removed from V and 6 bases from J, the gap between germline ends came to 17 bases. The CDR3 spells CASRGGRPTNEQFF. As DNA, the CDR3 is TGCGCCAGCCGCGGGGGCCGGCCTACCAATGAGCAGTTCTTC.

A word on this clonotype: A much larger clone sits a single nucleotide away, making a read error possible. The gene calls are TRBV12-3 or TRBV12-4 and TRBJ1-4, with D uncertain. This CDR3 contains 11 residues. CDR3 DNA: TGTGTCAGCAGTAAGAATGAAAAACTGTTTTTT. Protein sequence: CVSSKNEKLFF.

This clonotype was counted ten times or more. The chain recombines TRBV20-1 with TRBJ1-4, with D possibly being TRBD1 (6 bases). V lost 3 bases to trimming and J lost 5 bases, with 13 bases between them. This CDR3 has 14 amino acids. From germline, CDR1 is DFQATT and CDR2 SNEGSKA (reference sequence). The CDR3 reads CSARRGAVNEKLFF. CDR3 DNA: TGCAGTGCTAGGAGGGGGGCGGTAAATGAAAAACTGTTTTTT.

This clonotype was recorded many times. The V gene is TRBV20-1, the J gene TRBJ2-3; 7 bases fit TRBD2. The CDR3 covers 16 residues. Unmatched junction bases numbered 9, after V lost 1 base and J lost 2 bases. Germline CDR1 is DFQATT and CDR2 is SNEGSKA (reference sequence). In DNA form, the CDR3 reads TGCAGTGCTAGAGCTAGCGGAATTACCTTCACAGATACGCAGTATTTT. Translated, it gives CSARASGITFTDTQYF.

This clonotype has ten or more counts. V usage is TRBV19 and J usage is TRBJ1-5; weak D call: TRBD1 (5 bases). The CDR3 has 16 amino acids. Germline V gene data show CDR1 as LNHDA and CDR2 as SQIVND (reference sequence). Trimming cost V 5 bases and J 3 bases, with 17 bases left between them. The CDR3 DNA sequence: TGTGCCAGTAGTGGGCGGGACCCGGAATTCAATCAGCCCCAGCATTTT. Amino acids: CASSGRDPEFNQPQHF.

This clonotype was observed many times. The gene calls are TRBV20-1 and TRBJ2-5, with D perhaps matching TRBD1 (6 bases). Trimming removed 3 bases at V and 2 bases at J, with 16 bases between. CDR1 is DFQATT and CDR2 is SNEGSKA in the germline V gene (reference sequence). The CDR3 runs to 15 residues. This CDR3 reads CSASQDSFTQETQYF. The CDR3 coding sequence is TGCAGTGCTAGCCAGGACAGCTTCACGCAAGAGACCCAGTACTTC.

This clonotype was detected ten times or more. The chain is built from TRBV20-1 and TRBJ2-1; D is perhaps TRBD2 (6 bases). Trimming stripped 4 bases from V and 7 bases from J, with 14 bases between. CDR3 length equals 13 residues. Germline V gene sequence: CDR1 DFQATT, CDR2 SNEGSKA (reference sequence). In DNA, the CDR3 is TGCAGTGCTATCCGGGGGAGGTGGAATGAGCAGTTCTTC. Translating it yields CSAIRGRWNEQFF.

This clonotype was counted many times. The chain is built from TRBV3-1 and TRBJ2-1, with 7 bases aligning to TRBD1. Germline V gene lookup returns CDR1 LGHDT and CDR2 YNNKEL (reference sequence). The CDR3 has 14 amino acids. V lost 3 bases, J lost 3 bases, and 2 bases stayed unmatched. CDR3 in DNA: TGTGCCAGCAGCCAGAGGGACAGCTACAATGAGCAGTTCTTC. Protein sequence: CASSQRDSYNEQFF.

A remark on this clonotype: A much larger clone is a single base away; this may be a read error. V usage is TRBV7-8 and J usage is TRBJ1-1; D remains ambiguous. The CDR3 totals 14 residues. From germline, CDR1 is SGHVS and CDR2 FQNEAQ. CDR3 DNA sequence: TGTGCCAGCGGCTTCGTTAGTGGAGGGTCCCAAGCTTTCTTT. Translation: CASGFVSGGSQAFF.

This clonotype was seen repeatedly, ten times or more. The genes are TRBV19 and TRBJ1-2, with TRBD1 as a possible D gene (5 bases). CDR1 and CDR2 (germline): LNHDA, SQIVND (reference sequence). This CDR3 is 15 amino acids long. V was shortened by 6 bases and J by 2 bases, with 16 bases between the two germline ends. The DNA for the CDR3 is TGTGCCAGTAGCTCAATCGGGGACGGAAACTATGGCTACACCTTC. Its protein product is CASSSIGDGNYGYTF.

In this sample, this clonotype turned up many times. The V gene is TRBV12-3 or TRBV12-4, the J gene TRBJ1-5; D unresolved. The CDR3 is 16 amino acids. The V end was cut by 5 bases, the J end by 0 bases, with 14 bases between. This CDR3 is CASSPGTPYSNQPQHF. The DNA of the CDR3 is TGTGCCAGCAGTCCAGGTACACCATATAGCAATCAGCCCCAGCATTTT.

This clonotype was counted at least ten times. DNA of the CDR3: TGTGCCACCAGTGATTTAGCGGGGGACTACAATGAGCAGTTCTTC. This translates into CATSDLAGDYNEQFF. The gene calls are TRBV24-1 and TRBJ2-1; 8 bases line up with TRBD2. This CDR3 is 15 amino acids long. Germline lookup yields CDR1 KGHDR and CDR2 SFDVKD. J lost 3 bases, V lost 1 base, and 1 base had no gene match.

CDR3 sequence: CSASKGTYEQYF. The CDR3 bases are TGCAGTGCTAGTAAGGGAACCTACGAGCAGTACTTC. The J gene is TRBJ2-7, the V gene TRBV20-1; D not certain. Germline values: CDR1 DFQATT, CDR2 SNEGSKA (reference sequence). Trimming stripped 3 bases from V and 2 bases from J, with 8 bases between. The CDR3 loop spans 12 amino acids.

This chain connects TRBV11-1 to TRBJ1-5; D gene unclear. This CDR3 contains 15 residues. The germline gives CDR1 SGHAT, CDR2 FQDESV (reference sequence). Trimming removed 0 bases at V and 5 bases at J, with 11 bases between. CDR3 region: CASSLARGFDQPQHF. DNA of the CDR3: TGTGCCAGCAGCTTAGCCCGGGGATTCGATCAGCCCCAGCATTTT.